This TCR beta chain was sequenced during a study of OX40 agonist ivuxolimab in advanced cancers. Background on the study: Dose-escalation patients had hepatocellular carcinoma, melanoma, renal cell or head and neck cancer. Checkpoint inhibitors had been given previously to 35% to 50% of patients.

Sequencing used immunoSEQ multiplex PCR; TCRdb keeps in-frame clones, though not all of them. Found here are some 65,000 clones, around 90% of them singletons; the top ten hold about 2.5%. CDR3 length: 15 residues. In germline, CDR1 is SEHNR, CDR2 FQNEAQ (reference sequence). V lost 4 bases, J lost 6 bases, and 6 bases stayed unmatched. As regards this clone: Its antigen is as yet unknown.

Enrollment shut out patients with autoimmune disease history or systemic immunosuppression. Findings of the study overall: Doses of 0.1 to 3.0 mg/kg were accompanied by clonal expansion of CD4+ and CD8+ blood T cells by week 6.

V and J are TRBV7-9 and TRBJ2-2, with 9 bases aligning to TRBD1. The TCR was taken from an adult with an advanced solid tumor such as melanoma, head and neck, liver or kidney cancer. The specimen was CD4+ or CD8+ T cells sorted from blood, collected in a trial of the OX40 agonist ivuxolimab. CDR3 sequence reads: CASSSRRTGAGELFF. The CDR3 DNA reads TGTGCCAGCAGCTCCAGAAGGACAGGGGCCGGGGAGCTGTTTTTT.